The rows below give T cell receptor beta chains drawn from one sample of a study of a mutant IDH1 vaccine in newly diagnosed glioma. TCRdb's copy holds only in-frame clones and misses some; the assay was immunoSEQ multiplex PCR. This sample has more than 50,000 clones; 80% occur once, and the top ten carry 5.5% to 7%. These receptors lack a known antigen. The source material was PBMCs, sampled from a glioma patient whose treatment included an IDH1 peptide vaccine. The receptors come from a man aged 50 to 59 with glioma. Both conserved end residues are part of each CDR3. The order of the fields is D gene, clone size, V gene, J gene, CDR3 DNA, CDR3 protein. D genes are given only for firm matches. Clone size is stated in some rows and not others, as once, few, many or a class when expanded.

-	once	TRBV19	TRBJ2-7	TGTGCCAGTAGTATTCTCGGGGGCTCCTACGAGCAGTACTTC	CASSILGGSYEQYF
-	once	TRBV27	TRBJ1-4	TGTGCCAGCAGTTTATCGACCAGCGGAAATGAAAAACTGTTTTTT	CASSLSTSGNEKLFF
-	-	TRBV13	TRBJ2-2	TGTGCCAGCAGCTTGGGTCTTCCGCCCGCCGGGGAGCTGTTTTTT	CASSLGLPPAGELFF
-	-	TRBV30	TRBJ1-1	TGTGCCTGGAGTGTACTGGCGGGCACTGAAGCTTTCTTT	CAWSVLAGTEAFF
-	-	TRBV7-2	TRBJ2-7	TGTGCCAGCAGCACGCACTCCCGGGCCTACGAGCAGTACTTC	CASSTHSRAYEQYF
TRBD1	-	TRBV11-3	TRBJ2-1	TGTGCCAGCAGCTTTGGACAGGGGGGCGATGAGCAGTTCTTC	CASSFGQGGDEQFF
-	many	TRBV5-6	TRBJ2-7	TGTGCCAGCAGCTTATGGGACTACGAGCAGTACTTC	CASSLWDYEQYF
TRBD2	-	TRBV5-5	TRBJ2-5	TGTGCCAGCAGCTTTGGGGGGGACTATGAGACCCAGTACTTC	CASSFGGDYETQYF
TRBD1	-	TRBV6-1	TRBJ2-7	TGTGCCAGCAGTTCGGGACAGGGGTTGCCCTACGAGCAGTACTTC	CASSSGQGLPYEQYF
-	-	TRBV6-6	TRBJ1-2	TGTGCCAGCGCCGGCGGACCTTATGGCTACACCTTC	CASAGGPYGYTF
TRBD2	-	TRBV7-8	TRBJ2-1	TGTGCCAGCAGCAAAACTAGCGGATCTTACAATGAGCAGTTCTTC	CASSKTSGSYNEQFF
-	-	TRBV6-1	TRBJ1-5	TGTGCCAGCAGCCCCGTTGATAGCAATCAGCCCCAGCATTTT	CASSPVDSNQPQHF
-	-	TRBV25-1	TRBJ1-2	TGTGCCAGCAACGAAGGGACCCCTGGGTATGGCTACACCTTC	CASNEGTPGYGYTF
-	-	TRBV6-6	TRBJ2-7	TGTGCCAGCAGTCCAAACTACGAGCAGTACTTC	CASSPNYEQYF
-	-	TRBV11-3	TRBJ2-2	TGTGCCAGCAGAGGCTGGGACACCGGGGAGCTGTTTTTT	CASRGWDTGELFF
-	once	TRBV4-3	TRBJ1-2	TGCGCCAGCAGCCAAGATACGGGGGCAAAGGGCTATGGCTACACCTTC	CASSQDTGAKGYGYTF
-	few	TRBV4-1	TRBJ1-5	TGCGCCAGCAGCCAAGACGATAGGCAGCCCCAGCATTTT	CASSQDDRQPQHF